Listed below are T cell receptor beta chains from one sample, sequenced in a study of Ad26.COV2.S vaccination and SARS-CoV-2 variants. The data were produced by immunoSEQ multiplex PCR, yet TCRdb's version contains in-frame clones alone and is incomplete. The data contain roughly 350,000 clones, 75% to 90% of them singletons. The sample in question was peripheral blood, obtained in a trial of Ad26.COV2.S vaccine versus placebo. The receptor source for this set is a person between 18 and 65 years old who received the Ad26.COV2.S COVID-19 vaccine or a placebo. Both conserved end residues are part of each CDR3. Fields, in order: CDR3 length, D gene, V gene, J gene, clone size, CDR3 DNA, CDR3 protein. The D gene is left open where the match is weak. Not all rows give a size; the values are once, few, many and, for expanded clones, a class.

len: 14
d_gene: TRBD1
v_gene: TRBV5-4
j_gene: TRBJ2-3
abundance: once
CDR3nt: TGTGCCAGCACCGCCGGGACAGACACAGATACGCAGTATTTT
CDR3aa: CASTAGTDTDTQYF

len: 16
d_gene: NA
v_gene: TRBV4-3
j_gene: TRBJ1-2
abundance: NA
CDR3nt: TGCGCCAGCAGCCAAGATGCCCAGGGAAGAGGGTATGGCTACACCTTC
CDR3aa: CASSQDAQGRGYGYTF

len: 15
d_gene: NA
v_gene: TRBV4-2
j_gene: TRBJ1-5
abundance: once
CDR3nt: TGTGCCAGCAGCCAAGCGGCAGGGGTGGGTCAGCCCCAGCATTTT
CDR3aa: CASSQAAGVGQPQHF

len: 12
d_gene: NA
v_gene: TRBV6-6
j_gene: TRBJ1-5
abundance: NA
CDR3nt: TGTGCCAGTCGGGTTAGCAATCAGCCCCAGCATTTT
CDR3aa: CASRVSNQPQHF

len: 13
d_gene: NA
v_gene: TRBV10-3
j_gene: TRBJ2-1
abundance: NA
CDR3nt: TGTGCCGCTCGGGGACGGGTCTACAATGAGCAGTTCTTC
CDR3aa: CAARGRVYNEQFF

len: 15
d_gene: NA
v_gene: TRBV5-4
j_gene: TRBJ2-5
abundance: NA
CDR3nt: TGTGCCAGCAGCTCCTTGGGTAACGAACAAGAGACCCAGTACTTC
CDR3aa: CASSSLGNEQETQYF

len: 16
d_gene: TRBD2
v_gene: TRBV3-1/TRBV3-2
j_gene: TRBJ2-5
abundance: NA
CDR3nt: TGTGCCAGCAGCCAAGATAAAGTAGCGGGGCAAGAGACCCAGTACTTC
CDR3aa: CASSQDKVAGQETQYF

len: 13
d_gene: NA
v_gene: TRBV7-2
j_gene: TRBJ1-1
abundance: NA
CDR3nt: TGTGCCAGCAGCTTCCAGGGGAAGACTGAAGCTTTCTTT
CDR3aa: CASSFQGKTEAFF

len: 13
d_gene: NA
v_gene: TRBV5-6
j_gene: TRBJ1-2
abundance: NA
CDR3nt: TGTGCCAGCAGCTTGGGACTGTCCTATGGCTACACCTTC
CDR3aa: CASSLGLSYGYTF

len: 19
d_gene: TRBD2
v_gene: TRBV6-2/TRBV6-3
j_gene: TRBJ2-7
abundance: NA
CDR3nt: TGTGCCAGCAGTTACCCCTACCCCAGACTAGCGGGAGTATCCCACGAGCAGTACTTC
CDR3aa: CASSYPYPRLAGVSHEQYF

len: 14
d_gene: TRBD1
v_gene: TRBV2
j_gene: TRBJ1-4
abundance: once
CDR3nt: TGTGCCAGCGCCGACAGGGGACTCAATGAAAAACTGTTTTTT
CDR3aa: CASADRGLNEKLFF

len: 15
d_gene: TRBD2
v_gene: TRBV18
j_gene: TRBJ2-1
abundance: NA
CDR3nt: TGTGCCAGCTCACAACGTGGGGACTACAACAATGAGCAGTTCTTC
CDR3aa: CASSQRGDYNNEQFF

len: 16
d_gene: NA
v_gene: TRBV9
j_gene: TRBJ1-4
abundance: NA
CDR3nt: TGTGCCAGCAGCGTAGGGAATCAGGGGCCTCGGGAAAAACTGTTTTTT
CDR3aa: CASSVGNQGPREKLFF

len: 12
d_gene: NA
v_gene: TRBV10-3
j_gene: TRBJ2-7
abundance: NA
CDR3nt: TGTGCCATCAGTGAGTCGACGTACGAGCAGTACTTC
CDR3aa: CAISESTYEQYF

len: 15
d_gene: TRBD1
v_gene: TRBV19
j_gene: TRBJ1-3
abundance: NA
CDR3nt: TGTGCCAGTAAACAAGACAGGGGAACGGGAAACACCATATATTTT
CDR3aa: CASKQDRGTGNTIYF

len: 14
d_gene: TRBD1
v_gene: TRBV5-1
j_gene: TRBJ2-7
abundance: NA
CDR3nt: TGCGCCAGCAGCCTCGACAGGGCGGGCCACGAGCAGTACTTC
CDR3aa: CASSLDRAGHEQYF

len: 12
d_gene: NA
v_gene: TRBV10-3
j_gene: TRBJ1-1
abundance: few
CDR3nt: TGTGCCATCAGTGGAGTGGCGACTGAAGCTTTCTTT
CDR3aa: CAISGVATEAFF

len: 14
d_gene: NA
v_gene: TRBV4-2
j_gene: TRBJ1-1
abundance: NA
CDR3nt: TGTGCCAGCAGCCAAGTTTGGGGGATCACTGAAGCTTTCTTT
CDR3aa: CASSQVWGITEAFF

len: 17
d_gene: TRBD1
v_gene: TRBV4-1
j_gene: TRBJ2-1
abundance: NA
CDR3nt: TGCGCCAGCAGCCGATACCTTTCCGGGACAGGGTACAATGAGCAGTTCTTC
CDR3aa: CASSRYLSGTGYNEQFF

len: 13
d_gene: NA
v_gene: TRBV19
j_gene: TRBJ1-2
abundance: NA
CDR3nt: TGTGCCAGTAGCCCAGGACAGAACTATGGCTACACCTTC
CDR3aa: CASSPGQNYGYTF

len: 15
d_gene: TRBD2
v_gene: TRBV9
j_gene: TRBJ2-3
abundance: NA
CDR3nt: TGTGCCAGCTCGGCGCGGGGGGACCCCACAGATACGCAGTATTTT
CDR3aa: CASSARGDPTDTQYF

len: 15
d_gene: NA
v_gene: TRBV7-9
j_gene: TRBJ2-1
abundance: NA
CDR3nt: TGTGCCAGCAGCTTAGGCGGGGTTAGCTACAATGAGCAGTTCTTC
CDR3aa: CASSLGGVSYNEQFF

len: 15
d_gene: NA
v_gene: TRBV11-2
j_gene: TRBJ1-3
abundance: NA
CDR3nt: TGTGCCAGCAGCTATAGGCGAACCGGGGGAAACACCATATATTTT
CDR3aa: CASSYRRTGGNTIYF

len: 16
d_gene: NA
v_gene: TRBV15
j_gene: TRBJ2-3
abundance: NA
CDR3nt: TGTGCCACCAGCAGAGATTACGGCGGGGGCACAGATACGCAGTATTTT
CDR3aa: CATSRDYGGGTDTQYF

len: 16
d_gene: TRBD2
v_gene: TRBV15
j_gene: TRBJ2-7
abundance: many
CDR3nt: TGTGCCACCAGCAGAGATTTGTCTAGCGGGGGCTACGAGCAGTACTTC
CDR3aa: CATSRDLSSGGYEQYF

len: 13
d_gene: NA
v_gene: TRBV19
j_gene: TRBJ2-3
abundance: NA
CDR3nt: TGTGCCAGTAGTCTAAGAACCCTTGACTTGCAGTATTTT
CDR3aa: CASSLRTLDLQYF

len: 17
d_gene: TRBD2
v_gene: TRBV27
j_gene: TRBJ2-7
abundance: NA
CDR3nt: TGTGCCAGCACCCCGCGGGGGACTGTCACGTCTAGTCACGAGCAGTACTTC
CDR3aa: CASTPRGTVTSSHEQYF

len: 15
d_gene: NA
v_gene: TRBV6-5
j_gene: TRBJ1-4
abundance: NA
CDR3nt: TGTGCCAGCAGAAGTACAGCCGCAACTAATGAAAAACTGTTTTTT
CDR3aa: CASRSTAATNEKLFF

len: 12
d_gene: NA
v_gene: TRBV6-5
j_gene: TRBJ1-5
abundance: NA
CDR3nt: TGTGCCAGCAGTTACTATCCTCAGCCCCAGCATTTT
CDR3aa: CASSYYPQPQHF

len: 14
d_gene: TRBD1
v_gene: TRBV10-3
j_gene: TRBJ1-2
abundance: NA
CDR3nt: TGTGCCATCAGTGGGACAGGGGGCAACTATGGCTACACCTTC
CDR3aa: CAISGTGGNYGYTF

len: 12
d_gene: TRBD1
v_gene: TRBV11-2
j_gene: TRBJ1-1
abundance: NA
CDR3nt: TGTGCCAGCAGCTTCGACAGGGTTGAAGCTTTCTTT
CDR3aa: CASSFDRVEAFF

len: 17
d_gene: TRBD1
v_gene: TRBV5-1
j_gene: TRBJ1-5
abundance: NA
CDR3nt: TGCGCCAGCAGCGCGGAACCTATGGGACAGGGCAATCAGCCCCAGCATTTT
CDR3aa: CASSAEPMGQGNQPQHF

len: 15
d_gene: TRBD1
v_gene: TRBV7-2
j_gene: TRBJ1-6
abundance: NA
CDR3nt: TGTGCCAGCAGCTTAGTGGGACAGGGATATTCACCCCTCCACTTT
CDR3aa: CASSLVGQGYSPLHF

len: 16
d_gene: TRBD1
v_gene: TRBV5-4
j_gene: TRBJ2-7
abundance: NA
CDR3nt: TGTGCCAGCAGCTACTTCACCGGGACAGGGACCTACGAGCAGTACTTC
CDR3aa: CASSYFTGTGTYEQYF

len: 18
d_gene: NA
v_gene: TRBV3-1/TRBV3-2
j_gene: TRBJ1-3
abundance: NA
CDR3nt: TGTGCCAGCAGCCAAGATCAGGGACCCCAGAGCTCTGGAAACACCATATATTTT
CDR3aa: CASSQDQGPQSSGNTIYF

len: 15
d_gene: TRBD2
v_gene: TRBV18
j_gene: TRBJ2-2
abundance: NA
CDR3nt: TGTGCCAGCTCACCATCGCGGGAGCTTGGCGGGGAGCTGTTTTTT
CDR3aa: CASSPSRELGGELFF

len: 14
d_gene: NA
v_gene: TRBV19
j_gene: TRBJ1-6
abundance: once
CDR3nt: TGTGCCAGTAGTACTCGGACAGAAAATTCACCCCTCCACTTT
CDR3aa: CASSTRTENSPLHF

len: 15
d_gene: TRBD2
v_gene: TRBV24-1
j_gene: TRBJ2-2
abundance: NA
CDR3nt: TGTGCCACCAGTGCCCGGGAGGGCCCCACCGGGGAGCTGTTTTTT
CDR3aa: CATSAREGPTGELFF

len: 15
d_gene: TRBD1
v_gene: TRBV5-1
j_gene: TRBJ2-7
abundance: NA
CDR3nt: TGCGCCAGCAGCAGATTACAGGGGAACTCCTACGAGCAGTACTTC
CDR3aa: CASSRLQGNSYEQYF

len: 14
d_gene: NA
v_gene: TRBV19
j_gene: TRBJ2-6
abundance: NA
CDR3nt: TGTGCCAGTAGTATTGCGGCTGGGGCCAACGTCCTGACTTTC
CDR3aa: CASSIAAGANVLTF

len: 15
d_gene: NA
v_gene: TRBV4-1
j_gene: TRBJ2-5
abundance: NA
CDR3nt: TGCGCCAGCAGCCAAGCTGCCACTTTCCAAGAGACCCAGTACTTC
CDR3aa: CASSQAATFQETQYF

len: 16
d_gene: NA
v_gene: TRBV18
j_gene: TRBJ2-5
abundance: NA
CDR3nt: TGTGCCAGCTCACCACCCCTCTTGGGGTTTCAAGAGACCCAGTACTTC
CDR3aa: CASSPPLLGFQETQYF

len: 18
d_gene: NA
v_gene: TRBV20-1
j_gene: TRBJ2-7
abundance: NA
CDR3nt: TGCAGTGCTAGTAGCAGATGGGGTGAGGGGAAGAATTTCTACGAGCAGTACTTC
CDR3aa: CSASSRWGEGKNFYEQYF

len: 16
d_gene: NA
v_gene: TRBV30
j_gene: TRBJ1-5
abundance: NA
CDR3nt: TGTGCCTGGAGTGTACATGAGGGTACAGCAGGGCAGCCCCAGCATTTT
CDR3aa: CAWSVHEGTAGQPQHF

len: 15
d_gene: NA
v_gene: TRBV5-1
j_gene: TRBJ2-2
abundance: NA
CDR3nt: TGCGCCAGCAGCTGGGGGGGCGGAAACACCGGGGAGCTGTTTTTT
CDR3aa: CASSWGGGNTGELFF

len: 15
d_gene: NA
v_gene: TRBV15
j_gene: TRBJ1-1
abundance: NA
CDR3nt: TGTGCCACCAGCAGCCCTTACAGGCCGGGTACTGAAGCTTTCTTT
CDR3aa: CATSSPYRPGTEAFF

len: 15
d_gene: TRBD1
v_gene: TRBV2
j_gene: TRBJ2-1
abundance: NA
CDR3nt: TGTGCCAGCAACCGCCCGGGACAGAGATACAATGAGCAGTTCTTC
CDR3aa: CASNRPGQRYNEQFF

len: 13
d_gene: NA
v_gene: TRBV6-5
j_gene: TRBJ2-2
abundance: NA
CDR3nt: TGTGCCAGCAGTTACAATTGGGCCGGGGAGCTGTTTTTT
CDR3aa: CASSYNWAGELFF

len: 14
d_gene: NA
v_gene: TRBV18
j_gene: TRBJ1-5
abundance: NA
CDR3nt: TGTGCCAGCTCACCACAAGGAAATAATCAGCCCCAGCATTTT
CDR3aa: CASSPQGNNQPQHF

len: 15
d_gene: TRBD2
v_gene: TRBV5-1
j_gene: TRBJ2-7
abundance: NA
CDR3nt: TGCGCCAGCAGCTTGGCCGGGGGGGCCCATTACGAGCAGTACTTC
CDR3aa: CASSLAGGAHYEQYF

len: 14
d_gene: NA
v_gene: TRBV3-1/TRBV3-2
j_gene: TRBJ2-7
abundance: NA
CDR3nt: TGTGCCAGCAGCCCCGGGACGATTACCTACGAGCAGTACTTC
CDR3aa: CASSPGTITYEQYF

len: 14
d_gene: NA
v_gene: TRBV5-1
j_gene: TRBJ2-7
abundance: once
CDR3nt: TGCGCCAGCAGCTTGGAAGGGTTTCAGGACGAGCAGTACTTC
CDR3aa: CASSLEGFQDEQYF